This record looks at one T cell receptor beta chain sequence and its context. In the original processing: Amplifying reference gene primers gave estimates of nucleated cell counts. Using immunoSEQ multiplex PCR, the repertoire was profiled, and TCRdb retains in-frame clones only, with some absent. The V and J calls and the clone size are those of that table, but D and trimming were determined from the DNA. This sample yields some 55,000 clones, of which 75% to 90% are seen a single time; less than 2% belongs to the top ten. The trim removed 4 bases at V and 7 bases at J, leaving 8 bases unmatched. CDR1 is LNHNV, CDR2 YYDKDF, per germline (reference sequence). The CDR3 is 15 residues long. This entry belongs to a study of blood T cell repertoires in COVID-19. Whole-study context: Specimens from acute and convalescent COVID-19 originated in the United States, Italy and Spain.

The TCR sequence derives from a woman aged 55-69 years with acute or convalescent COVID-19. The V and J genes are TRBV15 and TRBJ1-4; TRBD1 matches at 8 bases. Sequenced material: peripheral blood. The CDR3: CATSILAGGGEKLFF. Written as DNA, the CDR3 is TGTGCCACCAGCATTCTGGCAGGGGGCGGTGAAAAACTGTTTTTT.